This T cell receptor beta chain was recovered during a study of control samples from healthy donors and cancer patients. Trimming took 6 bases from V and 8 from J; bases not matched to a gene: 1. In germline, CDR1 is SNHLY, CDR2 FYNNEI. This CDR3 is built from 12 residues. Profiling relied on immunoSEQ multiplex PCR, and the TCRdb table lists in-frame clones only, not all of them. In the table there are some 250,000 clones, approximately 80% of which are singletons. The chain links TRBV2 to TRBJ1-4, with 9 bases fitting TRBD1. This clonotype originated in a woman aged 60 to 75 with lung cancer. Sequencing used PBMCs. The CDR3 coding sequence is TGTGCCAGCAGGGACAGGGGCGAAAAACTGTTTTTT. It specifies CASRDRGEKLFF.